The 18 T cell receptor beta chains given below trace back to one sample, sequenced in a study of shared clonotypes between healthy human individuals. Clones were read by immunoSEQ multiplex PCR, and TCRdb kept only the in-frame ones, dropping some. The sample has fewer than 3 million clones; roughly 92% are singletons. Sequencing was performed on naive CD4+ T cells from PBMCs. Subset defined: CD45RA+ positively selected. The receptors shown here come from a man aged 18 to 35 in good health. Some clones in this sample may be carry-over from other donors' samples.

The chain carries TRBV29-1 and TRBJ2-3; D not resolved. Germline V CDR1 and CDR2: SQVTM, ANQGSEA. The CDR3 consists of 12 residues. V was cut by 6 bases and J by 0 bases, with 7 bases left in between. The CDR3 bases are TGCAGCGTCAAAAAAAGCACAGATACGCAGTATTTT. This translates into CSVKKSTDTQYF.

The chain couples TRBV28 to TRBJ2-7, with no clear D. Germline assignment: CDR1 MDHEN and CDR2 SYDVKM. CDR3 size: 15 residues. Trimming shortened V by 6 bases and J by 0 bases, and 15 bases separated the two germline ends. This CDR3 reads CASRGWTDHSYEQYF. DNA for the CDR3: TGTGCCAGCAGGGGTTGGACGGACCACTCCTACGAGCAGTACTTC.

This chain connects TRBV7-2 to TRBJ1-4; D unclear. With 4 bases removed from V and 9 bases from J, the gap between germline ends came to 12 bases. Germline V gene data show CDR1 as SGHTA and CDR2 as FQGNSA. The CDR3 length is 13 residues. CDR3 in amino acids: CASSSVAQKKLFF. The CDR3 DNA is TGTGCCAGCAGCTCTGTGGCCCAAAAAAAACTGTTTTTT.

V usage is TRBV28 and J usage is TRBJ1-2, with TRBD1 matching 7 bases. CDR1 MDHEN and CDR2 SYDVKM come from the germline V gene. J gave up 0 bases and V 8 bases, and 3 bases lay outside the gene matches. The CDR3 is made up of 13 amino acids. The CDR3 region has the DNA TGTGCCAGCGTCCAGGGGGCTAACTATGGCTACACCTTC. Protein: CASVQGANYGYTF.

The rearrangement links TRBV7-2 to TRBJ2-2, with 9 positions matching TRBD2. From germline, CDR1 is SGHTA and CDR2 FQGNSA. Trimming removed 5 bases from V and 2 bases from J; junction bases left unmatched: 6. This CDR3 has 16 residues. DNA for the CDR3: TGTGCCAGCAGCCTTAGCGGGAGCCAAAACACCGGGGAGCTGTTTTTT. It specifies CASSLSGSQNTGELFF.

In its sample, this clone was seen once. This rearrangement joins TRBV5-4 to TRBJ2-5, with D perhaps matching TRBD1 or TRBD2 (5 bases each). This CDR3 spans 15 amino acids. The germline V gene has CDR1 SGHNT and CDR2 YYREEE (reference sequence). V was trimmed by 0 bases and J by 2 bases, leaving 11 bases between them. As DNA, the CDR3 is TGTGCCAGCAGCTTGGGGGGGAGCAAACAAGAGACCCAGTACTTC. Its protein product is CASSLGGSKQETQYF.

The chain carries TRBV15 and TRBJ1-5, with D possibly TRBD1 on 6 matching bases. Trimming stripped 1 base from V and 7 bases from J, with 14 bases between. Germline lookup yields CDR1 LNHNV and CDR2 YYDKDF (reference sequence). The length of the CDR3 is 15 residues. CDR3 bases: TGTGCCACCAGCAGAGGATTGGAGGGGGGACAGCCCCAGCATTTT. Protein sequence: CATSRGLEGGQPQHF.

As to this clone: The identical CDR3 is also encoded by other nucleotide sequences in the sample. The DNA for the CDR3 is TGCGCCAGCAGCTACGGGACAGGAAATTCACCCCTCCACTTT. Translation: CASSYGTGNSPLHF. The rearrangement uses TRBV5-1 and TRBJ1-6; 8 nucleotides line up with TRBD1. CDR1 and CDR2 from the germline V gene are SGHRS and YFSETQ. V gave up 3 bases and J gave up 7 bases; unmatched junction bases: 3. CDR3 length: 14 residues.

The chain carries TRBV27 and TRBJ2-4, with 9 bases fitting TRBD1. The trim removed 5 bases at V and 2 bases at J, leaving 10 bases unmatched. CDR1 and CDR2 from the germline V gene are MNHEY and SMNVEV (reference sequence). The CDR3 sequence is 17 residues long. CDR3 in amino acids: CASSTPRDRESKNIQYF. CDR3 bases: TGTGCCAGCAGTACACCAAGGGACAGGGAATCCAAAAACATTCAGTACTTC.

A note on this clone: Distinct nucleotide sequences in the sample also encode this CDR3. Here the CDR3 DNA reads TGCGCCAGCAGCTTGGGTACAGGGAACTATGGCTACACCTTC. Translated: CASSLGTGNYGYTF. V and J are TRBV5-1 and TRBJ1-2; tentatively, D is TRBD1 (6 bases). This CDR3 has 14 residues. Looked up from germline, CDR1 is SGHRS and CDR2 is YFSETQ. The germline V and J ends were trimmed by 0 bases and 2 bases, with 8 bases remaining between them.

This clone appeared a single time. This chain connects TRBV9 to TRBJ1-2; D is unresolved. The V gene's germline CDR1 is SGDLS and CDR2 YYNGEE. V gave up 0 bases and J gave up 0 bases, with 9 bases separating them. The CDR3 covers 15 residues. The CDR3 coding sequence is TGTGCCAGCAGCGTAGATCCCTTCACTAACTATGGCTACACCTTC. It is translated as CASSVDPFTNYGYTF.

The gene calls are TRBV7-3 and TRBJ2-6; unclear D gene. In germline, CDR1 is SGHTA, CDR2 FQGTGA. The CDR3 totals 15 residues. V was cut by 7 bases and J by 0 bases, with 10 bases left in between. Written as DNA, the CDR3 is TGTGCCAGCACCCCCCGAGGCTCTGGGGCCAACGTCCTGACTTTC. Protein: CASTPRGSGANVLTF.

The chain joins TRBV5-4 to TRBJ2-7; 12 bases align to TRBD2. Trimming removed 1 base from V and 4 bases from J; junction bases left unmatched: 6. CDR1 is SGHNT and CDR2 is YYREEE in the germline V gene (reference sequence). The CDR3 loop spans 16 amino acids. CDR3 in amino acids: CASSLWPSGRAYEQYF. CDR3 DNA: TGTGCCAGCAGCTTGTGGCCTAGCGGGAGGGCATACGAGCAGTACTTC.

J is TRBJ2-5 and V is TRBV9; possibly TRBD2 for D (6 bases). This CDR3 region has 14 residues. Germline values: CDR1 SGDLS, CDR2 YYNGEE. Trimming removed 3 bases at V and 4 bases at J, with 13 bases between. This CDR3 is CASSAGVSGETQYF. The DNA of the CDR3 is TGTGCCAGCAGCGCGGGAGTTTCCGGAGAGACCCAGTACTTC. The entire variable domain, with the rest obtained from reference TRBV9 and TRBJ2-5, is as follows: DSGVTQTPKHLITATGQRVTLRCSPRSGDLSVYWYQQSLDQGLQFLIQYYNGEERAKGNILERFSAQQFPDLHSELNLSSLELGDSALYFCASSAGVSGETQYFGPGTRLLVL.

V and J are TRBV9 and TRBJ1-1, with TRBD1 as a possible D gene (6 bases). Germline V lookup: CDR1 SGDLS, CDR2 YYNGEE. CDR3 size: 15 residues. The V gene lost 4 bases and the J gene lost 5 bases, with 18 bases spanning the gap. The CDR3: CASSPTGTSGTEAFF. For the CDR3, the DNA is TGTGCCAGCAGCCCTACAGGGACCTCTGGGACTGAAGCTTTCTTT.

The chain has TRBV28 and TRBJ2-2; D might be TRBD2 (6 bases). From germline, CDR1 is MDHEN and CDR2 SYDVKM. The CDR3 sequence is 12 residues long. Trimming removed 6 bases from V and 10 bases from J, with 12 bases in between. Written as DNA, the CDR3 is TGTGCCAGCAGCCCAATAGCGGTGGAGCTGTTTTTT. Translating gives CASSPIAVELFF.

The rearrangement uses TRBV2 and TRBJ1-5, with D unresolved. The CDR3 is made up of 14 amino acids. The ends were cut back, 0 bases at V and 7 bases at J, with 10 bases in the middle. Germline CDR1 and CDR2: SNHLY and FYNNEI. This CDR3 is CASSEASINQPQHF. The CDR3 coding sequence is TGTGCCAGCAGTGAAGCTTCGATAAACCAGCCCCAGCATTTT.

The genes are TRBV9 and TRBJ2-3; D possibly corresponds to TRBD2 (6 bases). V was shortened by 0 bases and J by 2 bases, with 16 bases between the two germline ends. CDR1 is SGDLS and CDR2 is YYNGEE in the germline V gene. This CDR3 is built from 17 residues. The CDR3 region has the DNA TGTGCCAGCAGCGTAGGGTATGGTAGCGGACCCACAGATACGCAGTATTTT. Amino acids: CASSVGYGSGPTDTQYF.